The 5 T cell receptor beta chains below were found in one sample sequenced in a study of T cell repertoires in cytomegalovirus infection. TCRdb passed the reads through MiXCR, listing each CDR3 protein once. The profile shows some 450,000 distinct CDR3 sequences, approximately 30% of them singletons. Sequencing was performed on PBMCs. These receptor sequences come from a human donor in good health (CMV status not recorded). Some clones in this sample may be carry-over from other donors' samples.

DNA for the CDR3: TGTGCCACCAGTGCACAGGGAAGGGACTATGGCTACACCTTC. The encoded protein is CATSAQGRDYGYTF. J is TRBJ1-2 and V is TRBV15; D is perhaps TRBD1 (6 bases). This CDR3 is 14 amino acids long. Per germline, CDR1 LNHNV and CDR2 YYDKDF (reference sequence). V lost 6 bases to trimming and J lost 3 bases, with 14 bases between them.

This clonotype occurred many times. V and J are TRBV6-5 and TRBJ2-7; 7 bases fit TRBD2. Trimming cost V 2 bases and J 3 bases; bases outside gene matches: 10. There are 16 residues in the CDR3. Germline V gene data show CDR1 as MNHEY and CDR2 as SVGAGI. CDR3 sequence (DNA): TGTGCCAGCAGTTACGAGGGAGGGTCAGGAGGCTACGAGCAGTACTTC. Translated: CASSYEGGSGGYEQYF.

V gene TRBV27 combines with J gene TRBJ1-1, with D possibly TRBD1 on 5 matching bases. Germline CDR1 MNHEY, CDR2 SMNVEV (reference sequence). The CDR3 sequence is 14 residues long. V was cut by 2 bases and J by 7 bases, with 14 bases left in between. CDR3 loop: CASSLASRAGEAFF. In DNA, the CDR3 is TGTGCCAGCAGTTTAGCGTCCAGGGCGGGTGAAGCTTTCTTT.

This clonotype was detected ten times or more. The V gene is TRBV10-2, the J gene TRBJ1-2; D remains ambiguous. V lost 5 bases, J lost 7 bases, and 17 bases lay in between. Germline V gene lookup returns CDR1 WSHSY and CDR2 SAAADI. CDR3 length: 14 amino acids. CDR3 bases: TGCGCCAGCAGTCCGGACTCGGCGGGAGGTGGCTACACCTTC. This gives the protein CASSPDSAGGGYTF.

CDR3 nucleotide sequence: TGTGCCAGCATAGGAGAGGTCGATTCACCCCTCCACTTT. Translating it yields CASIGEVDSPLHF. The chain employs TRBV6-1 and TRBJ1-6; D gene uncertain. CDR3 size: 13 residues. Germline-derived CDR1 and CDR2 are MNHNS and SASEGT. Deletions cut 7 bases from V and 8 bases from J, with 12 bases between.